This T cell receptor beta chain was documented in a study of blood T cell repertoires in COVID-19. Background on the study: In each case, the material was cDNA or gDNA derived from T cells, B-cell-depleted T cells, or PBMCs.

Assignment of participants to cohorts was predicated upon participant-reported clinical history. CDR1 and CDR2 from the germline V gene are ENHRY and SYGVKD. This CDR3 contains 18 residues. V dropped 6 bases and J dropped 8 bases, with 29 bases sitting between them. TCRdb's table, derived via immunoSEQ multiplex PCR, lists solely in-frame clones and lacks some. The profile shows 250,000 or so clones, around nine tenths of them singletons. The chain is built from TRBV10-3 and TRBJ2-1, with D maybe TRBD2 (8 bases). The sequenced sample consisted of PBMCs or T cells enriched from blood (not recorded which). This clonotype was obtained from a woman under 30 who had recovered from COVID-19. The CDR3 here is CAIRRQGLKRETDDEQFF. In DNA form, the CDR3 reads TGTGCCATCAGGAGACAGGGTTTGAAGCGGGAGACTGACGATGAGCAGTTCTTC.